This TCR beta chain emerged from a study of patients and donors after allogeneic stem cell transplantation. Germline CDR1 and CDR2: SQVTM and ANQGSEA. V was pared by 3 bases and J by 0 bases, with 21 bases between. The CDR3 totals 18 residues. TCRdb fed the RT-PCR reads into MiXCR, producing one record per CDR3 protein. The sample lists 900,000 to 1,000,000 distinct CDR3 sequences, under 20% occurring once. In this sample, this clonotype turned up a few times. Input material: blood, either unsorted or a sorted T cell fraction (not recorded which). The sequence was obtained from a human donor who was either an allogeneic HSCT recipient or a stem cell or donor lymphocyte infusion donor (not recorded which). It is not recorded whose cells these are; they may come from a transplant donor. The V and J genes are TRBV29-1 and TRBJ2-1; weak D call: TRBD2 (5 bases). CDR3 DNA sequence: TGCAGCGTTGAGCTACTAGGCGGCGGCGGTAGCTCCTACAATGAGCAGTTCTTC. This gives the protein CSVELLGGGGSSYNEQFF.